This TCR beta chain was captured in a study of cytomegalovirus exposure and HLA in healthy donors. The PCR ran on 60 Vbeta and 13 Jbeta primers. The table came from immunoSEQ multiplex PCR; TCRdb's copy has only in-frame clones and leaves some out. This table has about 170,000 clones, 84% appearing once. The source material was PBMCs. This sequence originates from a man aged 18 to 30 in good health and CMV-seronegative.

CDR3 in DNA: TGTGCCAGCAGCTTAGGACAGTACAATGAGCAGTTCTTC. Amino acid sequence: CASSLGQYNEQFF. The rearrangement uses TRBV9 and TRBJ2-1, with TRBD1 as a possible D gene (6 bases). This CDR3 has 13 residues. Trimming took 4 bases from V and 4 from J, leaving 9 bases between them. The germline V gene encodes CDR1 SGDLS and CDR2 YYNGEE.